These 15 T cell receptor beta chains were all obtained from the same sample, sequenced in a study of control samples from healthy donors and cancer patients. Here immunoSEQ multiplex PCR was the method, and the copy in TCRdb shows in-frame clones only, minus some. The sample lists fewer than 200,000 clones, roughly 88% occurring once. Sequencing was performed on blood. These receptor sequences come from a woman aged 25-40 years in good health.

J is TRBJ1-1 and V is TRBV5-1; TRBD1 agrees at 8 bases. This CDR3 is 14 amino acids long. The germline CDR1 and CDR2 sequences are SGHRS and YFSETQ. V lost 4 bases and J lost 1; bases outside the gene matches: 3. Written as DNA, the CDR3 is TGCGCCAGCAGCAGAGACAGGGGGAACACTGAAGCTTTCTTT. Protein: CASSRDRGNTEAFF.

The chain recombines TRBV2 with TRBJ1-4, with D maybe TRBD1 (6 bases). The CDR3 spans 14 residues. V was pared by 7 bases and J by 6 bases, with 15 bases between. Germline CDR1 SNHLY, CDR2 FYNNEI. CDR3 region: CASTTGPGDEKLFF. The CDR3 nucleotides read TGTGCCAGCACAACAGGGCCAGGGGATGAAAAACTGTTTTTT.

The J gene is TRBJ2-5, the V gene TRBV3-1 (or the pseudogene TRBV3-2); 7 positions agree with TRBD2. Germline V CDR1 and CDR2: LGHDT, YNNKEL (reference sequence). The CDR3 runs to 14 residues. Unmatched junction bases numbered 11, after V lost 8 bases and J lost 5 bases. The CDR3 is CASAEGGSSETQYF. CDR3 sequence (DNA): TGTGCCAGCGCAGAGGGCGGGAGTAGCGAGACCCAGTACTTC.

The gene calls are TRBV6-5 and TRBJ1-1; perhaps TRBD1 as D (5 bases). The CDR3 extends over 14 amino acids. The germline V gene has CDR1 MNHEY and CDR2 SVGAGI. V was cut by 7 bases and J by 5 bases, with 17 bases left in between. The CDR3 region has the DNA TGTGCCAGCATGGAGATCAGGGTGAGGACTGAAGCTTTCTTT. This translates into CASMEIRVRTEAFF.

The V gene is TRBV5-1, the J gene TRBJ2-5; D ambiguous. The V end was cut by 5 bases, the J end by 5 bases, with 7 bases between. Germline V CDR1 and CDR2: SGHRS, YFSETQ. This CDR3 region has 11 residues. Here the CDR3 reads CASRVGETQYF. CDR3 sequence (DNA): TGCGCCAGCAGGGTCGGGGAGACCCAGTACTTC.

The rearrangement uses TRBV6-5 and TRBJ1-5; D is uncertain. The V gene lost 11 bases and the J gene lost 1 base, with 9 bases spanning the gap. This CDR3 region has 12 residues. Per the germline V gene, CDR1 is MNHEY and CDR2 is SVGAGI. The CDR3 region has the DNA TGTGCCGGATCCGAGAGCAATCAGCCCCAGCATTTT. Its protein product is CAGSESNQPQHF.

The chain recombines TRBV5-1 with TRBJ2-1; possibly TRBD1 for D (6 bases). The germline gives CDR1 SGHRS, CDR2 YFSETQ. CDR3 length equals 16 residues. V lost 3 bases, J lost 4 bases, and 17 bases lay in between. Here the CDR3 reads CASSSKGQLEYNEQFF. Written as DNA, the CDR3 is TGCGCCAGCAGCTCGAAGGGACAACTAGAATACAATGAGCAGTTCTTC.

DNA of the CDR3: TGTGCCACCAGCAATTGGGAGGGGGCGGTGGAGACCCAGTACTTC. It is translated as CATSNWEGAVETQYF. This chain links TRBV15 with TRBJ2-5; D may be TRBD1 or TRBD2 (7 bases each). The ends were cut back, 4 bases at V and 5 bases at J, with 17 bases in the middle. From germline, CDR1 is LNHNV and CDR2 YYDKDF (reference sequence). The CDR3 sequence is 15 residues long.

This chain uses TRBV10-3 with TRBJ2-5; TRBD1 aligns across 8 bases. CDR1 ENHRY and CDR2 SYGVKD come from the germline V gene. CDR3 size: 13 residues. V lost 6 bases to trimming and J lost 5 bases; unmatched junction nucleotides: 5. The CDR3 DNA follows: TGTGCCATCAGCCCCCGACAGGGGGAGACCCAGTACTTC. Protein product: CAISPRQGETQYF.

The table lists this clone with a few counts. The chain uses TRBV24-1 and TRBJ1-5; weak D call: TRBD1 (5 bases). CDR1 is KGHDR, CDR2 SFDVKD, per germline. Trimming left V 5 bases short and J 0 bases short, with 7 bases between. CDR3 length equals 14 residues. The CDR3 sequence is CATSGTYSNQPQHF. CDR3 sequence (DNA): TGTGCCACCAGTGGGACATATAGCAATCAGCCCCAGCATTTT.

This chain links TRBV4-2 with TRBJ1-1; 7 bases map to TRBD1. The CDR3 runs 16 residues. V lost 5 bases and J lost 0; bases outside the gene matches: 9. The germline gives CDR1 LGHNA, CDR2 YNFKEQ. CDR3: CASSFPGQNMNTEAFF. As DNA, the CDR3 is TGTGCCAGCAGCTTCCCGGGACAGAACATGAACACTGAAGCTTTCTTT.

The gene calls are TRBV18 and TRBJ1-3; D ambiguous. CDR3 length equals 14 residues. Trimming removed 3 bases at V and 3 bases at J, with 9 bases between. Germline CDR1 and CDR2: KGHSH and LQKENI. The chain's CDR3 is CASSPGNLGNTIYF. CDR3 in DNA: TGTGCCAGCTCACCGGGTAACCTTGGAAACACCATATATTTT.

This chain uses TRBV7-9 with TRBJ2-2; TRBD2 agrees at 9 bases. The trim removed 10 bases at V and 9 bases at J, leaving 9 bases unmatched. This CDR3 spans 13 amino acids. Germline CDR1 SEHNR, CDR2 FQNEAQ (reference sequence). CDR3 bases: TGTGCCATCTTAGGACTAGCGCGGAGGGAGCTGTTTTTT. Translated: CAILGLARRELFF. Looking up the rest from reference TRBV7-9 and TRBJ2-2 gives the full variable domain: DTGVSQNPRHKITKRGQNVTFRCDPISEHNRLYWYRQTLGQGPEFLTYFQNEAQLEKSRLLSDRFSAERPKGSFSTLEIQRTEQGDSAMYLCAILGLARRELFFGEGSRLTVL.

The J gene is TRBJ2-7, the V gene TRBV7-2; 8 bases fit TRBD2. CDR3 length: 14 amino acids. Germline CDR1 is SGHTA and CDR2 is FQGNSA. The V and J ends lost 4 bases and 8 bases, in that order; junction bases with no gene match: 10. CDR3 sequence reads: CASSSPGLVLQQYF. CDR3 DNA sequence: TGTGCCAGCAGCTCGCCGGGACTAGTGCTGCAGCAGTACTTC.

CDR3 amino acids: CASSSGTGAYEQYF. CDR3 sequence (DNA): TGTGCCAGCAGCTCCGGGACAGGGGCCTACGAGCAGTACTTC. The chain carries TRBV7-2 and TRBJ2-7; TRBD1 agrees at 10 bases. Per the germline V gene, CDR1 is SGHTA and CDR2 is FQGNSA. The CDR3 sequence is 14 residues long. Trimming took 4 bases from V and 2 from J; bases not matched to a gene: 2.